This T cell receptor beta chain stems from a study of blood T cells in healthy people across ages. A second PCR, run for about 6 to 11 cycles, used a sample-barcoded 5' primer plus a J-beta primer mix. TCRdb analysed the 5' RACE reads with MiXCR anew, one entry per CDR3 protein. The sample includes about 640,000 distinct CDR3 sequences, about 54% seen only once; the top ten take over 30%. The CDR3 covers 14 residues. Germline CDR1 and CDR2: LGHNA and YNFKEQ. V lost 2 bases, J lost 7 bases, and 7 bases stayed unmatched. The chain uses TRBV4-2 and TRBJ2-7; 8 nucleotides align to TRBD1. The sample consisted of blood. The source of this sequence is a man between 60 and 75 years old in good health. In DNA form, the CDR3 reads TGTGCCAGCAGCCAAAGGGACAGGTTTAGAGAGCAGTACTTC. Translating gives CASSQRDRFREQYF.